This TCR beta chain appears in the sequencing data of a study of early T cells in non-severe SARS-CoV-2 infection. About the research overall: Chains were unpaired, as sequencing was done on bulk RNA from unsorted whole blood. Regarding the study as a whole: CD4 and private specificities were missed by VDJdb matching, which favored anti-spike CD8 responses.

Separate cDNA molecules each had unique molecular identifiers attached to them. MiXCR was run by TCRdb on the 5' RACE reads, yielding one entry per CDR3 protein. The repertoire includes nearly 90,000 distinct CDR3 sequences, under 15% of them detected once, and roughly 6.4% sits in the top ten. For this clonotype: No antigen is known for it. A much more abundant neighbour one base away suggests this may be a read error.

The CDR3 loop spans 16 amino acids. Trimming took off 2 bases at V and 7 bases at J, with 18 bases between the two ends. V usage is TRBV12-3 or TRBV12-4 and J usage is TRBJ2-1; D unclear. The TCR originated in an adult who was a healthcare worker with PCR-confirmed SARS-CoV-2 infection or an uninfected control (not recorded which). The sequencing sample was made of whole blood. The CDR3 loop is CASSLMVDQPTNEQFF. CDR3 DNA: TGTGCCAGCAGTTTAATGGTCGACCAACCCACAAATGAGCAGTTCTTC.